This T cell receptor beta chain was documented in a study of identical twins' blood T cells. Overall study results and limits: Shared environment remains a possible cause of twin similarity.

This clonotype was seen more than once but under ten times. Antigen unknown. All three twin pairs grew up together with likely shared infections and vaccines. One entry per CDR3 protein results from TCRdb running MiXCR on the 5' RACE reads. The sample shows fewer than 450,000 distinct CDR3 sequences, roughly 30% of them seen only once. The sequenced sample was PBMCs. The sequence was obtained from a woman between 18 and 50 years old in good health.

For the CDR3, the DNA is TGTGCCAGTAGTATAGAGCGCCGGAACACTGAAGCTTTCTTT. Its translation: CASSIERRNTEAFF. The chain combines TRBV19 with TRBJ1-1; no clear D gene. CDR1 and CDR2 from the germline V gene are LNHDA and SQIVND (reference sequence). This CDR3 has 14 amino acids. Trimming pared 0 bases from V and 1 base from J, leaving 6 bases between.